A single sample is the source of the 22 T cell receptor beta chains below, sequenced in a study of blood T cell repertoires in COVID-19. Only in-frame clones appear in the TCRdb table, and some are missing; sequencing was by immunoSEQ multiplex PCR. The table shows around 100,000 clones, with around nine tenths occurring only once. The sequenced sample consisted of peripheral blood. The origin of the receptors is a man aged 65 to 79 with acute or convalescent COVID-19.

V is TRBV3-1 (or the pseudogene TRBV3-2) and J is TRBJ1-2, with TRBD1 matching over 9 bases. The CDR3 sequence is 13 residues long. The V segment lost 5 bases and the J segment 8 bases; nucleotides outside the gene matches: 6. Germline V gene lookup returns CDR1 LGHDT and CDR2 YNNKEL (reference sequence). The CDR3 region is CASSAGQGQGYTF. DNA for the CDR3: TGTGCCAGCAGCGCGGGACAGGGACAGGGCTACACCTTC.

The rearrangement uses TRBV10-1 and TRBJ2-1; weak D call: TRBD1 (6 bases). V lost 3 bases, J lost 8 bases, and 17 bases lay in between. There are 15 residues in the CDR3. Germline V CDR1 and CDR2: WNHNN, SYGVQD (reference sequence). CDR3 amino acids: CASSDSRGAGDEQFF. As DNA, the CDR3 is TGCGCCAGCAGTGACTCCAGAGGGGCAGGGGATGAGCAGTTCTTC.

The chain carries TRBV30 and TRBJ1-1, with no clear D. The CDR3 is 14 residues long. The germline V gene encodes CDR1 GTSNPN and CDR2 SVGIG (reference sequence). Trimming cost V 3 bases and J 1 base, with 12 bases left between them. The CDR3 nucleotides read TGTGCCTGGAGGCGGATTGGAGAGAACACTGAAGCTTTCTTT. Its translation is CAWRRIGENTEAFF.

This clone was recorded once. The V gene is TRBV6-5, the J gene TRBJ2-3; 10 bases agree with TRBD1. J gave up 4 bases and V 8 bases, and 3 bases lay outside the gene matches. Looked up from germline, CDR1 is MNHEY and CDR2 is SVGAGI. The CDR3 has 13 amino acids. In DNA, the CDR3 is TGTGCCAGCGGGGACAGGGGCGCAGATACGCAGTATTTT. Protein sequence: CASGDRGADTQYF.

This clone has just a few counts. V and J are TRBV5-4 and TRBJ2-1, with 9 nucleotides matching TRBD1. J lost 1 base, V lost 4 bases, and 3 bases had no gene match. Germline CDR1 SGHNT, CDR2 YYREEE (reference sequence). The CDR3 is made up of 15 amino acids. The CDR3 coding sequence is TGTGCCAGCAGCACGGGACAGGGATCCTACAATGAGCAGTTCTTC. Protein sequence: CASSTGQGSYNEQFF.

The genes are TRBV3-1 (or the pseudogene TRBV3-2) and TRBJ2-7; tentative D call: TRBD1 (5 bases). Germline V gene lookup returns CDR1 LGHDT and CDR2 YNNKEL (reference sequence). V lost 3 bases and J lost 3, with 9 bases in between. The length of the CDR3 is 13 residues. CDR3 sequence: CASSQTVLYEQYF. The CDR3 DNA reads TGTGCCAGCAGCCAGACAGTTCTCTACGAGCAGTACTTC.

The chain recombines TRBV5-8 with TRBJ2-1, with 13 bases matching TRBD2. The J segment lost 7 bases and the V segment lost 0 bases, leaving 7 bases of the junction unmatched. The V gene's germline CDR1 is SGHTS and CDR2 YDEGEE. CDR3 length: 17 residues. In DNA form, the CDR3 reads TGTGCCAGCAGCTTGGTCCCACTAGCGGGAGGGTTGAATGAGCAGTTCTTC. This sequence encodes CASSLVPLAGGLNEQFF.

The rearrangement links TRBV20-1 to TRBJ2-2; 7 nucleotides align to TRBD1. V shed 3 bases, J shed 1 base, and the junction held 2 bases outside the gene matches. The length of the CDR3 is 14 residues. Germline CDR1 is DFQATT and CDR2 is SNEGSKA (reference sequence). Here the CDR3 reads CSASGTENTGELFF. The CDR3 DNA is TGCAGTGCTAGTGGGACAGAGAACACCGGGGAGCTGTTTTTT.

CDR3 sequence (DNA): TGTGCCAGCAGTCCTACAGGGAAGAGAAATCAGCCCCAGCATTTT. Encoded protein: CASSPTGKRNQPQHF. The rearrangement links TRBV6-5 to TRBJ1-5; maybe TRBD1 (6 bases). Germline V gene sequence: CDR1 MNHEY, CDR2 SVGAGI. Trimming removed 5 bases at V and 4 bases at J, with 15 bases between. This CDR3 is 15 amino acids long.

The V gene is TRBV15, the J gene TRBJ2-5, with TRBD1 matching 8 bases. Germline assignment: CDR1 LNHNV and CDR2 YYDKDF (reference sequence). CDR3 length: 14 residues. J lost 5 bases, V lost 4 bases, and 6 bases had no gene match. Written as DNA, the CDR3 is TGTGCCACCAGCACTCGGACAGGGCGGGAGACCCAGTACTTC. Amino acid sequence: CATSTRTGRETQYF. Full variable domain (rest looked up from reference TRBV15 and TRBJ2-5): DAMVIQNPRYQVTQFGKPVTLSCSQTLNHNVMYWYQQKSSQAPKLLFHYYDKDFNNEADTPDNFQSRRPNTSFCFLDIRSPGLGDTAMYLCATSTRTGRETQYFGPGTRLLVL.

This clone was recorded only once. The chain links TRBV29-1 to TRBJ1-2, with D unresolved. The CDR3 runs to 12 residues. Between the trimmed V and J ends, which lost 3 bases and 2 bases, there was a span of 7 bases. From germline, CDR1 is SQVTM and CDR2 ANQGSEA. The DNA for the CDR3 is TGCAGCGTTGATGGCCAGAACTATGGCTACACCTTC. Translation: CSVDGQNYGYTF.

This sequence joins TRBV28 and TRBJ2-2, with a weak D call TRBD1 (5 bases). The V end was cut by 5 bases, the J end by 2 bases, with 12 bases between. Germline CDR1 reads MDHEN; CDR2 reads SYDVKM. This CDR3 has 15 residues. CDR3 DNA: TGTGCCAGCAGTCCCCCGTGGGGCAACACCGGGGAGCTGTTTTTT. This encodes CASSPPWGNTGELFF.

The chain recombines TRBV2 with TRBJ2-3; 13 nucleotides agree with TRBD2. V dropped 6 bases and J dropped 4; count of bases not matched to a gene: 4. Germline assignment: CDR1 SNHLY and CDR2 FYNNEI. This CDR3 is built from 15 residues. Written as DNA, the CDR3 is TGTGCCAGCAGGGGCGGACTAGCGGGAGCAGATACGCAGTATTTT. Its protein is CASRGGLAGADTQYF.

V usage is TRBV2 and J usage is TRBJ2-7, with 9 bases identical to TRBD1. Trimming took 6 bases from V and 4 from J; bases not matched to a gene: 4. This CDR3 region has 13 residues. Germline V gene lookup returns CDR1 SNHLY and CDR2 FYNNEI. The DNA of the CDR3 is TGTGCCAGCAGAAGGGACAGGGCTTACGAGCAGTACTTC. Protein sequence: CASRRDRAYEQYF.

The chain joins TRBV11-2 to TRBJ2-1, with D tentatively TRBD1 (5 bases). CDR3 length: 16 residues. The germline CDR1 and CDR2 sequences are SGHAT and FQNNGV. Trimming removed 1 base from V and 0 bases from J, with 10 bases in between. The CDR3 sequence is CASSLAWTNSYNEQFF. In DNA, the CDR3 is TGTGCCAGCAGCTTAGCCTGGACAAACTCCTACAATGAGCAGTTCTTC.

CDR3 sequence: CSAYFTIRGPAYEQYF. CDR3 DNA sequence: TGCAGCGCTTACTTCACCATCCGGGGTCCTGCCTACGAGCAGTACTTC. The chain is built from TRBV29-1 and TRBJ2-7, with a tentative D call TRBD2 (5 bases). The CDR3 extends over 16 amino acids. Between the trimmed V and J ends, which lost 7 bases and 2 bases, there was a span of 24 bases. Germline CDR1 reads SQVTM; CDR2 reads ANQGSEA.

The V and J genes are TRBV15 and TRBJ1-2; D is undetermined. Germline lookup yields CDR1 LNHNV and CDR2 YYDKDF (reference sequence). With 5 bases removed from V and 2 bases from J, the gap between germline ends came to 9 bases. The CDR3 consists of 13 residues. CDR3 in amino acids: CATSSDTNYGYTF. The CDR3 DNA reads as TGTGCCACCAGCTCCGACACGAACTATGGCTACACCTTC.

The chain recombines TRBV27 with TRBJ2-3; 8 nucleotides agree with TRBD2. The CDR3 loop spans 17 amino acids. Losses at the gene ends were 4 bases for V and 1 base for J; bases not matched to a gene: 10. CDR1 and CDR2 from the germline V gene are MNHEY and SMNVEV (reference sequence). The CDR3 region is CASSSSGRGFGTDTQYF. In DNA, the CDR3 is TGTGCCAGCAGTTCCAGCGGGAGAGGTTTCGGCACAGATACGCAGTATTTT.

The CDR3 DNA reads TGCAGCGTTGAAGCGGGACAGGACTATGGCTACACCTTC. Translating it yields CSVEAGQDYGYTF. The chain carries TRBV29-1 and TRBJ1-2; 8 nucleotides match TRBD1. V was clipped by 1 base and J by 3 bases; unmatched bases: 1. The CDR3 contains 13 residues. Germline V gene sequence: CDR1 SQVTM, CDR2 ANQGSEA. The full variable domain, with the rest looked up from reference TRBV29-1 and TRBJ1-2, is SAVISQKPSRDICQRGTSLTIQCQVDSQVTMMFWYRQQPGQSLTLIATANQGSEATYESGFVIDKFPISRPNLTFSTLTVSNMSPEDSSIYLCSVEAGQDYGYTFGSGTRLTVV.

The rearrangement uses TRBV9 and TRBJ1-2; TRBD1 matches 10 bases. With 4 bases clipped from V and 8 bases from J, the junction kept 8 bases outside the gene matches. CDR3 length: 14 residues. Germline CDR1 is SGDLS and CDR2 is YYNGEE. The DNA of the CDR3 is TGTGCCAGCAGCACAAGACAGGGGGCCCTCGGCTACACCTTC. Translated: CASSTRQGALGYTF.

The V gene is TRBV29-1, the J gene TRBJ1-4; D uncertain. V was cut by 6 bases and J by 10 bases, with 9 bases left in between. The CDR3 is 10 residues long. The germline CDR1 and CDR2 sequences are SQVTM and ANQGSEA. CDR3 sequence reads: CSVKHGKLFF. The CDR3 coding sequence is TGCAGCGTCAAACATGGAAAACTGTTTTTT.

The chain uses TRBV28 and TRBJ2-7; TRBD1 is a possible D gene (6 bases). The germline CDR1 and CDR2 sequences are MDHEN and SYDVKM. CDR3 size: 19 residues. V was trimmed by 7 bases and J by 0 bases, leaving 28 bases between them. CDR3 residues: CASTLFQPRQAGASYEQYF. The CDR3 nucleotides are TGTGCCAGCACCCTCTTCCAACCCAGGCAAGCAGGGGCCTCCTACGAGCAGTACTTC.